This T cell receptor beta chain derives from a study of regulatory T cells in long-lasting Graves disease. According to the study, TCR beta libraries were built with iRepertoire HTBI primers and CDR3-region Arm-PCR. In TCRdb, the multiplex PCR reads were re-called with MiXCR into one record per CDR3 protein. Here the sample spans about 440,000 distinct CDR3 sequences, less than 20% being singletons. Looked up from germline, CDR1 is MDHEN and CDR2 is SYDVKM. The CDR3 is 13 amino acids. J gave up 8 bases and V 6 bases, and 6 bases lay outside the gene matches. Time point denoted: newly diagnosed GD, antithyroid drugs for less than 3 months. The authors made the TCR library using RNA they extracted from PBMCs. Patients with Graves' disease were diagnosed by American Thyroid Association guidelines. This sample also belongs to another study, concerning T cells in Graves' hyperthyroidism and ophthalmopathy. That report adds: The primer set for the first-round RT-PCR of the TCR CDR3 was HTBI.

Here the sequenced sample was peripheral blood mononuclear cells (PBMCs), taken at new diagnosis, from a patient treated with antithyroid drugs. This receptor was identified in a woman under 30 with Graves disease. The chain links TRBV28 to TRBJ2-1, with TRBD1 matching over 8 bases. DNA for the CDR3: TGTGCCAGCAGAAAGACAGGGGCTGATGAGCAGTTCTTC. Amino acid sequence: CASRKTGADEQFF. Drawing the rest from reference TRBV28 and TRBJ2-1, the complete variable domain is DVKVTQSSRYLVKRTGEKVFLECVQDMDHENMFWYRQDPGLGLRLIYFSYDVKMKEKGDIPEGYSVSREKKERFSLILESASTNQTSMYLCASRKTGADEQFFGPGTRLTVL.